This paragraph covers one T cell receptor (beta chain) sequence. Its target is unknown. One end of the junction varies from germline; a read error may be responsible. The data were obtained in a study of cytomegalovirus exposure and HLA in healthy donors. Germline CDR1 SGHDN, CDR2 FVKESK. CDR3 length: 13 amino acids. Findings and caveats of the study: The authors excluded some V segments, including TRBV6-2 and TRBV6-3, as indistinguishable. Sequencing had likely introduced a cluster of highly shared sequence variants as an artifact.

PCR amplification relied on 60 Vbeta primers (plus 13 Jbeta primers). Produced via immunoSEQ multiplex PCR; TCRdb's table is partial and in-frame only. In the table there are 90,000 to 100,000 clones, around 84% of which are singletons. Material for sequencing was PBMCs. The TCR comes from a woman in her forties in good health and CMV-seronegative. The chain combines TRBV14 with TRBJ1-3; no firm D call. CDR3 coding DNA: TGTGCCGGCAGCCAGAACATTGGTTTCTCCATATATTTT. Translating it yields CAGSQNIGFSIYF.